This T cell receptor (beta chain) originates from a study of blood T cell repertoires in COVID-19 (dated by TCRdb to 2020 to 2021). Regarding the study in general: The collaborator samples originated in the United States, Italy and Spain and spanned the acute and convalescent phases of COVID-19. The repertoires were released in a freely available public database intended as a resource for research on the immune response to SARS-CoV-2. HLA class I and class II types, where available, came from metadata supplied by the sample provider rather than from assay-based typing. The prospective study material was composed of cDNA or gDNA derived from T cells, B-cell-depleted T cells, or PBMCs. A de-identified subject ID, COVID-19 status, age in years and sex were almost always included in the sample metadata. The samples were drawn from two sources: the first 160 participants of the ongoing ImmuneRACE study, and 1,200 or so subjects contributed by 6 global collaborators. Deeply sampled blood TCRbeta repertoires from subjects exposed to, actively infected with, or recovered from COVID-19 were included in the dataset. The study at large found these results: The amount of clinical and demographic metadata varied by source and participant and was provided uncurated.

The collaborating institutions used their own protocols to collect whole blood in K2EDTA tubes. For TCRbeta analysis, collaborators shipped samples as frozen whole blood, isolated PBMCs, or DNA extracted from either of those sample types. The CDR3 holds 13 amino acids from the cysteine to the phenylalanine. Only the CDR3 region is kept as DNA, spanning 39 bases read in frame from base 1. The V end loses 2 bases and the J end loses 5 bases, and a stretch of 9 bases separates them. Reading the germline V gene gives CDR1 KGHSH and CDR2 LQKENI. TCRbeta CDR3 regions were amplified from genomic DNA using the immunoSEQ Assay, a bias-controlled multiplex PCR. In the authors' own workflow: The number of nucleated cells in each sample was estimated by amplification of reference gene primers within the assay. To quantify the absolute abundance of each unique TCRbeta CDR3 rearrangement, sequence reads were collapsed and filtered. For each sample, productive Simpson clonality was calculated as the square root of Simpson's diversity index across productive rearrangements. TCRdb took this table from immuneACCESS and kept in-frame rearrangements with V and J called. Such tables lack part of the clones; where checked against another copy, unresolved V genes explain under half of the gap, and the rest is unexplained. That table gives V, J and clone size, and the DNA gave D and trimming. This sample holds approximately 28,000 clones; about two thirds were observed only once. Around 20% of the sample belongs to the ten largest clones.

As to this clone: Its antigen is currently not known. No base quality values were provided; no much bigger clone lies one nucleotide off.

The sample comprised peripheral blood. Recombination linked TRBV18 to TRBJ1-2; TRBD1 is possibly the D segment (5 matching bases). The clonotype was recovered from a boy younger than 10 with active or convalescent COVID-19. The bases are TGTGCCAGCTCACCAGGGGCAGGGTATGGCTACACCTTC. This gives the protein CASSPGAGYGYTF. The entire variable domain, with the stretches around the CDR3 drawn from the reference TRBV18 and TRBJ1-2 proteins, is NAGVMQNPRHLVRRRGQEARLRCSPMKGHSHVYWYRQLPEEGLKFMVYLQKENIIDESGMPKERFSAEFPKEGPSILRIQQVVRGDSAAYFCASSPGAGYGYTFGSGTRLTVV.